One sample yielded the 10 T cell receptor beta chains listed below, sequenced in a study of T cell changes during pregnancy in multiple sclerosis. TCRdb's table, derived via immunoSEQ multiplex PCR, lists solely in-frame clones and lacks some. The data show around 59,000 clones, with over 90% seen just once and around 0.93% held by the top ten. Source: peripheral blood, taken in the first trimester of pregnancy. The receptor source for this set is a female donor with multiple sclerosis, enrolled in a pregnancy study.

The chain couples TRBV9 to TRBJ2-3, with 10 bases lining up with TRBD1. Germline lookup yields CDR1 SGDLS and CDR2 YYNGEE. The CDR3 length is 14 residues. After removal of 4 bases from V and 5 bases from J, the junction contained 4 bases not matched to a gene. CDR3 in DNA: TGTGCCAGCAGCACCCGGACAGGGGGAGATACGCAGTATTTT. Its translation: CASSTRTGGDTQYF.

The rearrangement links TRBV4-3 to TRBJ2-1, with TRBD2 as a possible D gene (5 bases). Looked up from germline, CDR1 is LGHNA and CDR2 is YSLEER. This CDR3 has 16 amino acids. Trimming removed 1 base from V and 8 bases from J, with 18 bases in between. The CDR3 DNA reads TGCGCCAGCAGCCAAGCCCCAGCCTTACTAGGCGATGAGCAGTTCTTC. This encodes CASSQAPALLGDEQFF.

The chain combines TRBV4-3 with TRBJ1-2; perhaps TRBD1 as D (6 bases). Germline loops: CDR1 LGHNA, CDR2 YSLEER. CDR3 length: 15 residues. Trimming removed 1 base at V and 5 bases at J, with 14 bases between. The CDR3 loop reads CASSQGTDSWYGYTF. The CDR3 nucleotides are TGCGCCAGCAGCCAAGGGACGGACAGTTGGTATGGCTACACCTTC.

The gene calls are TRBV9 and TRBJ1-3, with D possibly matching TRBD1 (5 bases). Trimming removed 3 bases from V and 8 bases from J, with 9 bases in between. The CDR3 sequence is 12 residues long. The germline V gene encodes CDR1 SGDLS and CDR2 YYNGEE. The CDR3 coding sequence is TGTGCCAGCAGCGCCTGGGGGGACACCATATATTTT. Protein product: CASSAWGDTIYF.

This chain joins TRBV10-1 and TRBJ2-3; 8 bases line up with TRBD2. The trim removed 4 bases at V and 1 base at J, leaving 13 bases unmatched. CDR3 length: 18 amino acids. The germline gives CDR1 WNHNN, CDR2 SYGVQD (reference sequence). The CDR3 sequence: CASSVTPVRRGGTDTQYF. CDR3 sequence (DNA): TGCGCCAGCAGTGTAACTCCCGTCAGGCGGGGGGGCACAGATACGCAGTATTTT.

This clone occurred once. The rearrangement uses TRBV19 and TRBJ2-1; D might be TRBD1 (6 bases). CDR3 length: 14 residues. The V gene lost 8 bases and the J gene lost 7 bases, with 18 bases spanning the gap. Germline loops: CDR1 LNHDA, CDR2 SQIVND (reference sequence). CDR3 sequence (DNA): TGTGCCAGTCGATTGATGGGCGACAGGAATGAGCAGTTCTTC. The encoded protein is CASRLMGDRNEQFF.

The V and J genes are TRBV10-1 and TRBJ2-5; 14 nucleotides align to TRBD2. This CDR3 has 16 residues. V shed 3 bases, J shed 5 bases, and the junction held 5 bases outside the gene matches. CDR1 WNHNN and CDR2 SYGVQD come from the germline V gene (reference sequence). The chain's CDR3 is CASSEAWTSGRETQYF. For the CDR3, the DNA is TGCGCCAGCAGTGAAGCGTGGACTAGCGGGAGGGAGACCCAGTACTTC.

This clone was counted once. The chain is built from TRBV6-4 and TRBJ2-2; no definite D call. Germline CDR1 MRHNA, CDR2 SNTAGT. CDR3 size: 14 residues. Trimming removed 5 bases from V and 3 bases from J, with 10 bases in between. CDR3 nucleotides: TGTGCCAGCAGTCCCTCCCAGGACACCGGGGAGCTGTTTTTT. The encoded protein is CASSPSQDTGELFF.

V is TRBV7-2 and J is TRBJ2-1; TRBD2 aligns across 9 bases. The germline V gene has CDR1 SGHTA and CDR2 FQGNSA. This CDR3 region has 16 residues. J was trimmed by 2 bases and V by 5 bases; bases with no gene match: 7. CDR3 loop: CASSITVAGAYNEQFF. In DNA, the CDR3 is TGTGCCAGCAGCATAACGGTAGCGGGGGCCTACAATGAGCAGTTCTTC.

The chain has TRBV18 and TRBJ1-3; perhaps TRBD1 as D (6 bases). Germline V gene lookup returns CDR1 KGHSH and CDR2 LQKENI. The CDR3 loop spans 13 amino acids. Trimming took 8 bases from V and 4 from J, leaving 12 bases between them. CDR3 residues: CASPHRDGNTIYF. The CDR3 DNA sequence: TGTGCCAGCCCCCACAGGGACGGAAACACCATATATTTT.